These 28 T cell receptor beta chains came from one sample sequenced in a study of cytomegalovirus exposure and HLA in healthy donors. The data were produced by immunoSEQ multiplex PCR, yet TCRdb's version contains in-frame clones alone and is incomplete. Counted here are under 250,000 clones, roughly 84% occurring once; the ten biggest clones make up 2%. Material: PBMCs. The source is a woman aged 18 to 35 in good health and CMV-seropositive.

The chain joins TRBV28 to TRBJ2-1; TRBD2 matches 12 bases. J lost 7 bases, V lost 5 bases, and 9 bases had no gene match. There are 16 residues in the CDR3. CDR1 MDHEN and CDR2 SYDVKM come from the germline V gene. The CDR3 region has the DNA TGTGCCAGCAGTCCAACACTAGCGGGAGGTTGGAATGAGCAGTTCTTC. It codes for CASSPTLAGGWNEQFF.

The chain recombines TRBV5-1 with TRBJ1-1, with 9 nucleotides matching TRBD1. This CDR3 contains 15 residues. Unmatched junction bases numbered 6, after V lost 4 bases and J lost 2 bases. Germline V gives CDR1 SGHRS, CDR2 YFSETQ. The CDR3 DNA sequence: TGCGCCAGCAGCCCCAAGACAGGGGGAAACACTGAAGCTTTCTTT. Its translation: CASSPKTGGNTEAFF.

J is TRBJ2-3 and V is TRBV6-1; 7 bases agree with TRBD2. J gave up 0 bases and V 4 bases, and 4 bases lay outside the gene matches. Germline-derived CDR1 and CDR2 are MNHNS and SASEGT. The CDR3 covers 15 residues. CDR3 sequence: CASSVVSGSTDTQYF. The CDR3 nucleotides read TGTGCCAGCAGTGTTGTTAGCGGGAGCACAGATACGCAGTATTTT.

The rearrangement links TRBV27 to TRBJ1-1; weak D call: TRBD1 (6 bases). V lost 4 bases, J lost 1 base, and 7 bases lay in between. Per germline, CDR1 MNHEY and CDR2 SMNVEV (reference sequence). CDR3 length: 13 amino acids. Here the CDR3 reads CASSYRENTEAFF. Written as DNA, the CDR3 is TGTGCCAGCAGTTACAGGGAGAACACTGAAGCTTTCTTT.

As to this clone: Other DNA sequences of this sample code for an identical CDR3. This sequence joins TRBV27 and TRBJ2-1; 11 positions match TRBD2. Germline loops: CDR1 MNHEY, CDR2 SMNVEV (reference sequence). V lost 3 bases, J lost 4 bases, and 2 bases stayed unmatched. This CDR3 contains 15 residues. This CDR3 reads CASSLGTSGYNEQFF. CDR3 DNA: TGTGCCAGCAGTTTGGGGACTAGCGGTTACAATGAGCAGTTCTTC.

The rearrangement joins TRBV18 to TRBJ1-2, with a possible D match to TRBD1 (5 bases). The V and J ends lost 3 bases and 5 bases respectively, with 13 bases between them. This CDR3 is built from 14 residues. The germline CDR1 and CDR2 sequences are KGHSH and LQKENI. The CDR3 bases are TGTGCCAGCTCACCCCCCAGGGCCTGGTATGGCTACACCTTC. It encodes CASSPPRAWYGYTF.

This clone has a single count. The V gene is TRBV2, the J gene TRBJ1-3; D is uncertain. Trimming stripped 6 bases from V and 4 bases from J, with 16 bases between. The germline CDR1 and CDR2 sequences are SNHLY and FYNNEI. There are 15 residues in the CDR3. The CDR3 sequence is CASRMRARAGNTIYF. DNA of the CDR3: TGTGCCAGCAGAATGCGGGCTAGAGCGGGAAACACCATATATTTT.

The chain is built from TRBV10-3 and TRBJ1-2; weak D call: TRBD1 (5 bases). CDR3 length: 13 amino acids. V lost 4 bases to trimming and J lost 4 bases, with 10 bases between them. Germline CDR1 is ENHRY and CDR2 is SYGVKD. The CDR3 region is CAISGEGPYGYTF. Here the CDR3 DNA reads TGTGCCATCAGTGGGGAGGGGCCCTATGGCTACACCTTC.

The V and J genes are TRBV27 and TRBJ2-7, with 9 bases fitting TRBD2. Germline trimming cut 6 bases from V and 5 bases from J; bases unmatched to any gene: 5. Germline CDR1 and CDR2: MNHEY and SMNVEV (reference sequence). CDR3 length equals 13 residues. The CDR3 DNA sequence: TGTGCCAGCAGAACTAGCGGGCTTGACGAGCAGTACTTC. It specifies CASRTSGLDEQYF.

This chain joins TRBV5-6 and TRBJ2-2; 8 nucleotides agree with TRBD1. This CDR3 has 15 residues. CDR1 and CDR2 from the germline V gene are SGHDT and YYEEEE. Losses at the gene ends were 4 bases for V and 4 bases for J; bases not matched to a gene: 6. CDR3 nucleotides: TGTGCCAGCAGCCCCGACAGGGGCGGCACCGGGGAGCTGTTTTTT. It is translated as CASSPDRGGTGELFF.

This chain joins TRBV4-1 and TRBJ1-5, with 9 bases matching TRBD1. The CDR3 spans 15 residues. Germline CDR1 MGHRA, CDR2 YSYEKL. Trimming took 5 bases from V and 2 from J; bases not matched to a gene: 4. CDR3 amino acids: CASSGQGIGNQPQHF. The CDR3 bases are TGCGCCAGCAGCGGACAGGGGATTGGCAATCAGCCCCAGCATTTT.

The genes are TRBV2 and TRBJ2-3; 8 bases map to TRBD2. This CDR3 region has 15 residues. CDR1 SNHLY and CDR2 FYNNEI come from the germline V gene. Losses at the gene ends were 3 bases for V and 4 bases for J; bases not matched to a gene: 6. DNA of the CDR3: TGTGCCAGCAGTGATGGTAGCGGGATGGCAGATACGCAGTATTTT. Protein product: CASSDGSGMADTQYF.

The genes are TRBV21-1 and TRBJ1-2; TRBD1, the table's D call, was not compared with the DNA. TRBV21-1 is flagged as a pseudogene. The CDR3 is 18 residues long. The CDR3 sequence is CASSKGDGDRPPNYGYTF. The CDR3 nucleotides are TGTGCCAGCAGCAAAGGGGACGGTGACAGGCCTCCTAACTATGGCTACACCTTC.

The chain's CDR3 is CASSPRRRRETNEQFF. The CDR3 DNA is TGTGCCAGCAGTCCCCGGCGGAGGCGGGAAACCAATGAGCAGTTCTTC. J is TRBJ2-1 and V is TRBV27; possibly TRBD2 for D (6 bases). The germline V gene has CDR1 MNHEY and CDR2 SMNVEV (reference sequence). V dropped 5 bases and J dropped 6 bases, with 20 bases sitting between them. This CDR3 comprises 16 residues.

This chain uses TRBV30 with TRBJ2-1; 9 bases align to TRBD2. The CDR3 covers 15 residues. J lost 1 base, V lost 4 bases, and 5 bases had no gene match. CDR1 GTSNPN and CDR2 SVGIG come from the germline V gene (reference sequence). The CDR3 coding sequence is TGTGCCTGGATCAGCCTAGCGGGGTCCTACAATGAGCAGTTCTTC. Encoded protein: CAWISLAGSYNEQFF.

V gene TRBV28 combines with J gene TRBJ2-3; 9 bases line up with TRBD2. Trimming took 1 base from V and 3 from J; bases not matched to a gene: 5. The CDR3 runs 16 residues. Germline loops: CDR1 MDHEN, CDR2 SYDVKM. DNA for the CDR3: TGTGCCAGCAGTTTATTGTCAGCGGGAGGAACAGATACGCAGTATTTT. Protein product: CASSLLSAGGTDTQYF.

The V call is TRBV28, the J call TRBJ2-7; 9 nucleotides align to TRBD2. The germline V gene encodes CDR1 MDHEN and CDR2 SYDVKM. The V and J ends lost 7 bases and 5 bases, in that order; junction bases with no gene match: 15. The CDR3 is made up of 16 amino acids. The CDR3: CASIFPGGGRAHEQYF. Written as DNA, the CDR3 is TGTGCCAGCATTTTTCCCGGCGGCGGGAGGGCCCACGAGCAGTACTTC.

The chain recombines TRBV6-1 with TRBJ2-7, with 8 bases lining up with TRBD1. The CDR3 consists of 16 residues. CDR1 is MNHNS, CDR2 SASEGT, per germline. V gave up 4 bases and J gave up 2 bases; unmatched junction bases: 10. CDR3 protein: CASSAMYGTGTYEQYF. In DNA, the CDR3 is TGTGCCAGCAGTGCAATGTACGGGACAGGTACCTACGAGCAGTACTTC.

The genes are TRBV5-1 and TRBJ2-1, with 7 bases identical to TRBD2. J gave up 2 bases and V 0 bases, and 11 bases lay outside the gene matches. The CDR3 covers 18 residues. Germline V gene lookup returns CDR1 SGHRS and CDR2 YFSETQ. For the CDR3, the DNA is TGCGCCAGCAGCTTGGACTGGACTAGACTGCACCCCTACAATGAGCAGTTCTTC. Its protein product is CASSLDWTRLHPYNEQFF.

This chain joins TRBV27 and TRBJ2-1; maybe TRBD2 (6 bases). The CDR3 covers 15 residues. CDR1 is MNHEY, CDR2 SMNVEV, per germline (reference sequence). V lost 6 bases to trimming and J lost 2 bases, with 14 bases between them. Here the CDR3 reads CASRSGSGTYNEQFF. CDR3 coding DNA: TGTGCCAGCAGGTCGGGTAGCGGCACCTACAATGAGCAGTTCTTC.

This sequence joins TRBV5-1 and TRBJ1-1, with D unresolved. CDR3 length: 14 amino acids. Trimming shortened V by 6 bases and J by 2 bases, and 14 bases separated the two germline ends. Germline V gene lookup returns CDR1 SGHRS and CDR2 YFSETQ. The CDR3 loop reads CASIPRNGNTEAFF. The CDR3 coding sequence is TGCGCCAGCATCCCTAGGAATGGAAACACTGAAGCTTTCTTT.

This clone was observed a single time. The rearrangement uses TRBV5-4 and TRBJ2-7; 9 nucleotides align to TRBD1. Germline V gene sequence: CDR1 SGHNT, CDR2 YYREEE (reference sequence). The CDR3 runs 16 residues. The ends lost 0 bases at V and 3 bases at J; junction bases unmatched: 7. This CDR3 is CASSLAGQGSRYEQYF. CDR3 DNA: TGTGCCAGCAGCTTGGCAGGACAGGGGTCCCGCTACGAGCAGTACTTC. Combining the CDR3 with reference TRBV5-4 and TRBJ2-7 gives the whole variable domain ETGVTQSPTHLIKTRGQQVTLRCSSQSGHNTVSWYQQALGQGPQFIFQYYREEENGRGNFPPRFSGLQFPNYSSELNVNALELDDSALYLCASSLAGQGSRYEQYFGPGTRLTVT.

The V and J genes are TRBV5-1 and TRBJ2-7, with TRBD1 matching over 7 bases. Germline CDR1 SGHRS, CDR2 YFSETQ. CDR3 length: 15 amino acids. Trimming at V came to 7 bases and at J to 6 bases, leaving 16 bases not matched to a gene. CDR3 loop: CASGPFLTGYLEQYF. In DNA, the CDR3 is TGCGCCAGCGGGCCCTTCTTGACAGGGTATCTCGAGCAGTACTTC.

The rearrangement links TRBV18 to TRBJ2-7; D not certain. In germline, CDR1 is KGHSH, CDR2 LQKENI. CDR3 size: 14 residues. V lost 3 bases and J 2 bases, leaving 11 bases between the germline ends. Here the CDR3 DNA reads TGTGCCAGCTCACCGCCGGGTCCCCCCTACGAGCAGTACTTC. This encodes CASSPPGPPYEQYF. The full variable domain, in which reference TRBV18 and TRBJ2-7 provide the parts outside the CDR3, is NAGVMQNPRHLVRRRGQEARLRCSPMKGHSHVYWYRQLPEEGLKFMVYLQKENIIDESGMPKERFSAEFPKEGPSILRIQQVVRGDSAAYFCASSPPGPPYEQYFGPGTRLTVT.

The chain uses TRBV4-1 and TRBJ2-7, with D maybe TRBD2 (5 bases). The CDR3 is made up of 17 amino acids. CDR1 is MGHRA and CDR2 is YSYEKL in the germline V gene. V was pared by 1 base and J by 5 bases, with 21 bases between. CDR3 protein: CASSQGGGRTVEDEQYF. CDR3 in DNA: TGCGCCAGCAGCCAAGGGGGTGGGAGAACAGTGGAGGACGAGCAGTACTTC.

The chain uses TRBV27 and TRBJ1-2; no reliable D call. Germline values: CDR1 MNHEY, CDR2 SMNVEV (reference sequence). The CDR3 spans 13 residues. The V end lost 7 bases, the J end lost 8 bases, and 17 bases lay between the germline ends. In DNA, the CDR3 is TGTGCCAGCAAATTCCCCCAGGCCGTCGGCTACACCTTC. Its protein is CASKFPQAVGYTF.

This clone was seen only a few times. The CDR3 DNA is TGTGCCAGCGGGGAGGATGTTGGGGACTATGGCTACACCTTC. As protein: CASGEDVGDYGYTF. The chain recombines TRBV6-1 with TRBJ1-2, with no clear D. The germline gives CDR1 MNHNS, CDR2 SASEGT. With 8 bases removed from V and 3 bases from J, the gap between germline ends came to 16 bases. The CDR3 spans 14 residues.

This clone was detected a few times. The chain is built from TRBV28 and TRBJ1-2, with D unclear. The germline gives CDR1 MDHEN, CDR2 SYDVKM. Trimming pared 4 bases from V and 0 bases from J, leaving 3 bases between. The CDR3 totals 12 residues. The CDR3 region is CASSYSNYGYTF. DNA for the CDR3: TGTGCCAGCAGTTACTCTAACTATGGCTACACCTTC.